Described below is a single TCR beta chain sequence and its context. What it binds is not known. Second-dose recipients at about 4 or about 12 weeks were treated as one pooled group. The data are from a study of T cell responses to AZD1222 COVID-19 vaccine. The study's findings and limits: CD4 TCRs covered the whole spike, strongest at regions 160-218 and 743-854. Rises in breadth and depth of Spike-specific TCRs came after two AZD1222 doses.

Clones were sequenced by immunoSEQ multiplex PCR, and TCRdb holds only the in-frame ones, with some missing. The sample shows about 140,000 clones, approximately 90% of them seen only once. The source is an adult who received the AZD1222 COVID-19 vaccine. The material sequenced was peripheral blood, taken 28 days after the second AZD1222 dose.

CDR3 in DNA: TGCGCCAGCACCATACTACAGGGGGACACTGAAGCTTTCTTT. This encodes CASTILQGDTEAFF. The chain links TRBV5-1 to TRBJ1-1; 8 positions agree with TRBD1. Germline-derived CDR1 and CDR2 are SGHRS and YFSETQ. V shed 6 bases, J shed 3 bases, and the junction held 7 bases outside the gene matches. This CDR3 spans 14 amino acids.